Below are 5 T cell receptor beta chains sequenced from a single sample in a study of cytomegalovirus exposure and HLA in healthy donors. Primers included in the PCR were 60 Vbeta and 13 Jbeta primers. Some clones are missing from TCRdb's copy, which holds only in-frame ones; the method was immunoSEQ multiplex PCR. Of under 170,000 clones in the sample, about 60% were seen once. The sequencing sample was made of PBMCs. These receptors were collected from a woman aged 55-75 years in good health and CMV-seropositive.

The chain joins TRBV7-2 to TRBJ2-7; TRBD2 matches at 8 bases. Germline V gives CDR1 SGHTA, CDR2 FQGNSA. V shed 1 base, J shed 6 bases, and the junction held 11 bases outside the gene matches. The CDR3 is made up of 16 amino acids. The CDR3 here is CASSLDGLASTSEQYF. DNA of the CDR3: TGTGCCAGCAGCTTAGATGGACTAGCTTCCACTAGCGAGCAGTACTTC.

Here the CDR3 reads CASSPPTSVYNEQFF. Here the CDR3 DNA reads TGTGCCAGCTCACCACCGACTAGCGTTTACAATGAGCAGTTCTTC. The V and J genes are TRBV18 and TRBJ2-1; 8 nucleotides match TRBD2. The V segment lost 0 bases and the J segment 4 bases; nucleotides outside the gene matches: 2. The CDR3 length is 15 residues. Germline V lookup: CDR1 KGHSH, CDR2 LQKENI.

The genes are TRBV27 and TRBJ2-1; TRBD1 agrees at 9 bases. The CDR3 covers 15 residues. The germline CDR1 and CDR2 sequences are MNHEY and SMNVEV (reference sequence). V gave up 4 bases and J gave up 3 bases; unmatched junction bases: 4. The CDR3 here is CASSSRDRVYNEQFF. The CDR3 DNA sequence: TGTGCCAGCAGTTCCCGGGACAGGGTCTACAATGAGCAGTTCTTC.

The V gene is TRBV20-1, the J gene TRBJ1-1; D is possibly TRBD1 (5 bases). The CDR3 sequence is 11 residues long. The germline V gene has CDR1 DFQATT and CDR2 SNEGSKA (reference sequence). Trimming took off 6 bases at V and 3 bases at J, with 8 bases between the two ends. CDR3 loop: CSAGGDTEAFF. DNA for the CDR3: TGCAGTGCCGGGGGTGACACTGAAGCTTTCTTT.

The genes are TRBV27 and TRBJ2-3; D might be TRBD2 (5 bases). CDR3 length: 15 residues. V was trimmed by 2 bases and J by 5 bases, leaving 14 bases between them. Per germline, CDR1 MNHEY and CDR2 SMNVEV (reference sequence). The CDR3 DNA reads TGTGCCAGCAGTTTACTGGGAGCAGTGGGAGATACGCAGTATTTT. This translates into CASSLLGAVGDTQYF.